The T cell receptor beta chain described here comes from a study of cytomegalovirus exposure and HLA in healthy donors. Study results and caveats: Fewer than 200 TCR beta chains were listed as cytomegalovirus-associated. The study found most TCR sequences rare, yet found some public TCRs in many donors.

Of note for this clone: The antigen is unknown.

In germline, CDR1 is MNHEY, CDR2 SVGAGI. V was pared by 7 bases and J by 0 bases, with 13 bases between. The CDR3 totals 15 residues. The primer mix had 60 Vbeta and 13 Jbeta primers. Measured with immunoSEQ multiplex PCR; TCRdb has only the in-frame clones, and not every one. The table lists about 200,000 clones, roughly 80% of them singletons. The V and J genes are TRBV6-5 and TRBJ1-5; D is perhaps TRBD1 (5 bases). The receptor's source is a man aged 25-40 years in good health and CMV-seronegative. Material: PBMCs. The chain's CDR3 is CASTQGHLSNQPQHF. The CDR3 DNA reads as TGTGCCAGCACTCAAGGACACCTTAGCAATCAGCCCCAGCATTTT.